Listed here are 23 T cell receptor beta chains from one sample, sequenced in a study of beta chain features in type 1 diabetes. Isolated RNA was reverse transcribed in full, so expressed TCRB transcripts were sequenced. The repertoire was sequenced with immunoSEQ multiplex PCR; TCRdb's copy has only in-frame clones and lacks some. The sample records 900,000 or so clones, roughly 15% being singletons. The sample was naive CD4+ T cells from blood. All receptors come from a woman aged 18 to 35 in good health.

This clone was counted only a few times. At one end the junction does not follow the germline gene, possibly because of a read error. This chain connects TRBV9 to TRBJ1-3; unclear D gene. The CDR3 runs to 15 residues. Germline V gene sequence: CDR1 SGDLS, CDR2 YYNGEE. Written as DNA, the CDR3 is TGTGCCAGCAGCACCCACGTTATGGGTGGAGACACCATATATTTT. Amino acids: CASSTHVMGGDTIYF.

The chain couples TRBV2 to TRBJ1-1, with D hard to call. Germline V lookup: CDR1 SNHLY, CDR2 FYNNEI. There are 11 residues in the CDR3. The V end was cut by 7 bases, the J end by 6 bases, with 9 bases between. CDR3 in amino acids: CASKKAAEAFF. CDR3 nucleotides: TGTGCCAGCAAGAAGGCTGCTGAAGCTTTCTTT.

V is TRBV19 and J is TRBJ2-2; 10 nucleotides line up with TRBD1. The CDR3 spans 14 residues. Losses at the gene ends were 10 bases for V and 6 bases for J; bases not matched to a gene: 8. Germline V gene data show CDR1 as LNHDA and CDR2 as SQIVND (reference sequence). CDR3 nucleotide sequence: TGTGCCACCCTCCGGACAGGGGGGGCCGGGGAGCTGTTTTTT. This translates into CATLRTGGAGELFF.

The J gene is TRBJ1-5, the V gene TRBV18; 8 nucleotides align to TRBD1. CDR1 and CDR2 (germline): KGHSH, LQKENI. The CDR3 runs to 14 residues. V shed 3 bases, J shed 7 bases, and the junction held 5 bases outside the gene matches. The CDR3: CASSPDRVRQPQHF. The CDR3 coding sequence is TGTGCCAGCTCACCGGACAGGGTAAGGCAGCCCCAGCATTTT.

The V gene is TRBV9, the J gene TRBJ2-1; TRBD2 aligns across 7 bases. The trim removed 4 bases at V and 2 bases at J, leaving 6 bases unmatched. CDR1 and CDR2 (germline): SGDLS, YYNGEE. The CDR3 extends over 15 amino acids. The CDR3 loop is CASSPRLAAYNEQFF. The CDR3 region has the DNA TGTGCCAGCAGCCCACGCCTAGCGGCCTACAATGAGCAGTTCTTC.

This clone occurred a few times. The chain employs TRBV4-3 and TRBJ2-7; TRBD2 matches 11 bases. V was clipped by 2 bases and J by 3 bases; unmatched bases: 3. CDR3 length equals 15 residues. The germline gives CDR1 LGHNA, CDR2 YSLEER. CDR3: CASSQQGTSGYEQYF. The CDR3 DNA reads as TGCGCCAGCAGCCAACAGGGGACTAGCGGCTACGAGCAGTACTTC.

This clone was counted a few times. This rearrangement joins TRBV18 to TRBJ2-5; TRBD2 aligns across 14 bases. The J segment lost 6 bases and the V segment lost 5 bases, leaving 11 bases of the junction unmatched. The CDR3 loop spans 17 amino acids. In germline, CDR1 is KGHSH, CDR2 LQKENI. CDR3 in amino acids: CASSTGTSGSMQKTQYF. The CDR3 nucleotides read TGTGCCAGCTCAACCGGGACTAGCGGGAGTATGCAGAAGACCCAGTACTTC.

This clone was detected only a few times. The genes are TRBV4-3 and TRBJ2-7; the match to TRBD1 covers 10 bases. The CDR3 runs 17 residues. CDR1 is LGHNA, CDR2 YSLEER, per germline. V was pared by 0 bases and J by 3 bases, with 8 bases of the junction left unmatched. CDR3 sequence (DNA): TGCGCCAGCAGCCAAGACCGGGACAGGGGCGATGGCTACGAGCAGTACTTC. It encodes CASSQDRDRGDGYEQYF.

Note on this clone: This specimen includes other DNA sequences encoding the same CDR3. This rearrangement joins TRBV28 to TRBJ2-5; possible D gene TRBD2, 6 bases. The V end lost 4 bases, the J end lost 1 base, and 7 bases lay between the germline ends. The germline CDR1 and CDR2 sequences are MDHEN and SYDVKM. The CDR3 runs to 13 residues. The CDR3 sequence is CASSSGVQETQYF. CDR3 coding DNA: TGTGCCAGCAGTTCGGGGGTCCAAGAGACCCAGTACTTC.

A few counts support this clone. The rearrangement links TRBV9 to TRBJ2-1; D is uncertain. The CDR3 is 13 amino acids. V was pared by 4 bases and J by 10 bases, with 15 bases between. CDR1 SGDLS and CDR2 YYNGEE come from the germline V gene. The chain's CDR3 is CASSLTSFTEQFF. The CDR3, as DNA: TGTGCCAGCAGCCTAACGAGCTTCACGGAGCAGTTCTTC.

In this sample, this clone turned up a few times. The same CDR3 is also encoded by other DNA sequences in this sample. V gene TRBV18 combines with J gene TRBJ2-5; D is perhaps TRBD2 (5 bases). The CDR3 extends over 13 amino acids. V gave up 3 bases and J gave up 4 bases, with 9 bases separating them. Germline loops: CDR1 KGHSH, CDR2 LQKENI. DNA of the CDR3: TGTGCCAGCTCACCCCCGGGGATAGAGACCCAGTACTTC. Its translation: CASSPPGIETQYF.

The V gene is TRBV4-2, the J gene TRBJ2-2; 14 positions agree with TRBD2. After removal of 4 bases from V and 4 bases from J, the junction contained 2 bases not matched to a gene. CDR1 and CDR2 (germline): LGHNA, YNFKEQ. The CDR3 covers 16 residues. The CDR3 spells CASSLGLAGGTGELFF. The CDR3 DNA reads TGTGCCAGCAGCCTAGGACTAGCGGGAGGCACCGGGGAGCTGTTTTTT.

This clone was observed a few times. The chain carries TRBV7-3 and TRBJ1-5; possible D gene TRBD1, 6 bases. CDR3 length: 15 amino acids. CDR1 and CDR2 from the germline V gene are SGHTA and FQGTGA. V lost 5 bases, J lost 2 bases, and 13 bases lay in between. CDR3 nucleotide sequence: TGTGCCAGCAGCCTAAGGGACAATTGCAATCAGCCCCAGCATTTT. Its translation is CASSLRDNCNQPQHF.

This sequence joins TRBV6-1 and TRBJ2-3; 7 positions agree with TRBD1. CDR3 length equals 15 residues. V trimming: 5 bases; J trimming: 2 bases; junction bases outside the gene matches: 7. The germline gives CDR1 MNHNS, CDR2 SASEGT. The DNA for the CDR3 is TGTGCCAGCAGTCAGCGACAGGGAAACACAGATACGCAGTATTTT. Its translation: CASSQRQGNTDTQYF.

This chain links TRBV20-1 with TRBJ2-7; D remains unclear. The germline V and J ends were trimmed by 4 bases and 2 bases, with 6 bases remaining between them. Germline V gene lookup returns CDR1 DFQATT and CDR2 SNEGSKA (reference sequence). This CDR3 is built from 11 residues. The DNA of the CDR3 is TGCAGTGCTACTCGGGCCTACGAGCAGTACTTC. This translates into CSATRAYEQYF.

This clone was counted only a few times. The genes are TRBV4-3 and TRBJ1-4; maybe TRBD1 (5 bases). Germline V gives CDR1 LGHNA, CDR2 YSLEER. V was shortened by 3 bases and J by 0 bases, with 20 bases between the two germline ends. CDR3 length: 19 amino acids. The CDR3 DNA is TGCGCCAGCAGCCAGAAGGCCGGGACCGGAAGGGCAACTAATGAAAAACTGTTTTTT. This encodes CASSQKAGTGRATNEKLFF.

This chain links TRBV5-4 with TRBJ2-2; tentatively, D is TRBD2 (5 bases). Deletions cut 2 bases from V and 3 bases from J, with 8 bases between. The length of the CDR3 is 14 residues. Germline V gives CDR1 SGHNT, CDR2 YYREEE (reference sequence). DNA of the CDR3: TGTGCCAGCAGCTTTAGAGGGCACACCGGGGAGCTGTTTTTT. Amino acids: CASSFRGHTGELFF.

This clone was seen a handful of times. The germline gene is not matched at one end of the junction; a read error may be the cause. In DNA form, the CDR3 reads TGTGCCAGCAGTTACTCGAGAGGGGCTGGGGCCAACGTCCCGACTTTC. The encoded protein is CASSYSRGAGANVPTF. The V call is TRBV6-5, the J call TRBJ2-6; D is tentatively TRBD1 or TRBD2 (5 bases each). The CDR3 consists of 16 residues. Germline V gene lookup returns CDR1 MNHEY and CDR2 SVGAGI.

The V gene is TRBV7-9, the J gene TRBJ1-4; no clear D gene. V dropped 3 bases and J dropped 8 bases, with 16 bases sitting between them. This CDR3 has 15 residues. The germline V gene has CDR1 SEHNR and CDR2 FQNEAQ (reference sequence). The CDR3 loop is CASSFGRSIGEKLFF. DNA of the CDR3: TGTGCCAGCAGCTTCGGCAGGTCGATAGGAGAAAAACTGTTTTTT.

This clone came up a few times. The CDR3 protein is CASSVQGGQETQYF. CDR3 nucleotides: TGTGCCAGCAGCGTACAGGGCGGCCAAGAGACCCAGTACTTC. The V and J genes are TRBV7-9 and TRBJ2-5; D possibly corresponds to TRBD1 (6 bases). CDR1 and CDR2 (germline): SEHNR, FQNEAQ (reference sequence). Trimming pared 5 bases from V and 1 base from J, leaving 11 bases between. The CDR3 has 14 residues. The whole variable domain, remainder taken from reference TRBV7-9 and TRBJ2-5, is DTGVSQNPRHKITKRGQNVTFRCDPISEHNRLYWYRQTLGQGPEFLTYFQNEAQLEKSRLLSDRFSAERPKGSFSTLEIQRTEQGDSAMYLCASSVQGGQETQYFGPGTRLLVL.

This chain uses TRBV7-3 with TRBJ2-5; 14 nucleotides align to TRBD2. The CDR3 is 16 residues long. Germline loops: CDR1 SGHTA, CDR2 FQGTGA. V gave up 5 bases and J gave up 2 bases; unmatched junction bases: 4. In DNA form, the CDR3 reads TGTGCCAGCAGCCGAGGGACTAGCGGGAGACAAGAGACCCAGTACTTC. Translation: CASSRGTSGRQETQYF.

V gene TRBV15 combines with J gene TRBJ2-1; D possibly corresponds to TRBD2 (7 bases). The CDR3 is made up of 17 amino acids. V was pared by 5 bases and J by 2 bases, with 19 bases between. Germline V lookup: CDR1 LNHNV, CDR2 YYDKDF (reference sequence). The CDR3 loop reads CATSPGGRAVAYNEQFF. The CDR3 DNA follows: TGTGCCACCAGCCCCGGGGGGCGGGCCGTGGCCTACAATGAGCAGTTCTTC. Combining the CDR3 with reference TRBV15 and TRBJ2-1 gives the whole variable domain DAMVIQNPRYQVTQFGKPVTLSCSQTLNHNVMYWYQQKSSQAPKLLFHYYDKDFNNEADTPDNFQSRRPNTSFCFLDIRSPGLGDTAMYLCATSPGGRAVAYNEQFFGPGTRLTVL.

The sample holds a few counts of this clone. The chain recombines TRBV9 with TRBJ2-7; 8 bases are a match to TRBD2. Per the germline V gene, CDR1 is SGDLS and CDR2 is YYNGEE. The CDR3 extends over 16 amino acids. Germline trimming cut 0 bases from V and 3 bases from J; bases unmatched to any gene: 8. The chain's CDR3 is CASSVGPGGMVYEQYF. For the CDR3, the DNA is TGTGCCAGCAGCGTAGGACCGGGAGGGATGGTCTACGAGCAGTACTTC.